This TCR beta chain was identified in a study of blood T cell repertoires in COVID-19. On the study more broadly: PBMCs, B-cell-depleted T cells, or T cells provided the cDNA or gDNA that made up the material.

This CDR3 region has 13 residues. Trimming stripped 4 bases from V and 5 bases from J, with 12 bases between. Germline V gene sequence: CDR1 SGHNT, CDR2 YYREEE (reference sequence). Data came from immunoSEQ multiplex PCR; TCRdb stores just in-frame clones and leaves some out. The top ten clones hold approximately 2.8% of a sample with hundreds of thousands of clones, roughly nine tenths of them seen once. What was sequenced was PBMCs or T cells enriched from blood (not recorded which). This receptor was identified in a woman aged 50 to 65 in a cohort exposed to, infected with or recovered from COVID-19 (not recorded which). The V gene is TRBV5-4, the J gene TRBJ1-2; possibly TRBD1 for D (6 bases). The CDR3 spells CASSLQGGYGYTF. In nucleotides, the CDR3 is TGTGCCAGCAGCCTACAGGGAGGGTATGGCTACACCTTC.